This T cell receptor (beta chain) was identified during a study of blood T cell repertoires in COVID-19. Assay: immunoSEQ multiplex PCR; the TCRdb copy retains only in-frame clones and omits some. The sample shows roughly 38,000 clones, 86% of them seen only once. This clone showed up just once. CDR3 length: 15 residues. The ends lost 6 bases at V and 5 bases at J; junction bases unmatched: 7. CDR1 and CDR2 (germline): SGHTA, FQGNSA. This TCR came from a man between 65 and 85 years old with acute or convalescent COVID-19. V gene TRBV7-2 combines with J gene TRBJ2-3; TRBD2 matches 11 bases. Source material: peripheral blood. The CDR3: CASSFSGRGIDTQYF. As DNA, the CDR3 is TGTGCCAGCAGTTTTAGCGGGAGGGGGATAGATACGCAGTATTTT.